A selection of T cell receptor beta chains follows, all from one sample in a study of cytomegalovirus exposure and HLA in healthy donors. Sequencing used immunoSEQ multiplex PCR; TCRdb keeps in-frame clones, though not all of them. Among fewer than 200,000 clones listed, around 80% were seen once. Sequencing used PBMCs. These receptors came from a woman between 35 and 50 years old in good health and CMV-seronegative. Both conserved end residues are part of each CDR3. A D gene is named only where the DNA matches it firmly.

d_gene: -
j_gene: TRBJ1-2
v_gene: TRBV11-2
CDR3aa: CASADRVYGYTF
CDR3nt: TGTGCCAGCGCGGACAGAGTCTATGGCTACACCTTC

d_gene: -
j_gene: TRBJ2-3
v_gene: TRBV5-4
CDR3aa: CASSLVRVNTDTQYF
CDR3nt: TGTGCCAGCAGCTTGGTGCGGGTAAACACAGATACGCAGTATTTT

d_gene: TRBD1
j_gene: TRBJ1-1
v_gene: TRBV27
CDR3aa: CASSFRQGGSAEAFF
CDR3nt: TGTGCCAGCAGTTTCCGACAGGGGGGGAGCGCTGAAGCTTTCTTT

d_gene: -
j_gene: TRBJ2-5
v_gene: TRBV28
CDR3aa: CASSLLETQYF
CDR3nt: TGTGCCAGCAGTTTACTAGAGACCCAGTACTTC

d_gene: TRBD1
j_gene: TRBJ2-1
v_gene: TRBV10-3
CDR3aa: CATIPGQGFEEQFF
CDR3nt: TGTGCCACCATCCCGGGACAGGGTTTTGAAGAGCAGTTCTTC

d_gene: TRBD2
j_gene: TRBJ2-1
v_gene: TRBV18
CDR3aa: CASSQLAGAGTHDEQFF
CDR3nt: TGTGCCAGCTCACAGCTAGCGGGAGCAGGCACGCACGATGAGCAGTTCTTC

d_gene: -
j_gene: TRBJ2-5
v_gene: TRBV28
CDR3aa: CASQQGQETQYF
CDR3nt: TGTGCCAGCCAACAGGGCCAAGAGACCCAGTACTTC

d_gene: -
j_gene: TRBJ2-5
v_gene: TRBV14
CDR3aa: CASSPTGGETQYF
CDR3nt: TGTGCCAGCAGCCCCACTGGCGGAGAGACCCAGTACTTC

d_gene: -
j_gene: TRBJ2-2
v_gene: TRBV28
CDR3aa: CASSLSTGELFF
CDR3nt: TGTGCCAGCAGCCTAAGCACCGGGGAGCTGTTTTTT

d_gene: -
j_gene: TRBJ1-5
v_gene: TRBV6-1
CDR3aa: CASSEAHFGPLGGQPQHF
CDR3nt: TGTGCCAGCAGTGAAGCGCATTTCGGTCCCCTAGGCGGTCAGCCCCAGCATTTT

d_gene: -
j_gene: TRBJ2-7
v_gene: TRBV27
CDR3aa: CASSPSPGQTYEQYF
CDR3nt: TGTGCCAGCAGTCCGTCCCCTGGACAGACTTACGAGCAGTACTTC

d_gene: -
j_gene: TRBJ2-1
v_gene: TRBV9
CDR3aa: CASSVSGSFGNEQFF
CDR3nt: TGTGCCAGCAGCGTAAGTGGGAGTTTCGGCAATGAGCAGTTCTTC

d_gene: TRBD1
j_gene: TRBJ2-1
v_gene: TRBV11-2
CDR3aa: CASRPLQGVHNEQFF
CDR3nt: TGTGCCAGCAGACCCCTACAGGGGGTCCACAATGAGCAGTTCTTC

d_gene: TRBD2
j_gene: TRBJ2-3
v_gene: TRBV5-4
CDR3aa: CASSSPGLGIDTQYF
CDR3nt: TGTGCCAGCAGCAGCCCGGGACTAGGGATAGATACGCAGTATTTT

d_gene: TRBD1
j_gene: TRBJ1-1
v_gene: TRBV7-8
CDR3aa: CASSLITTGGTEAFF
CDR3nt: TGTGCCAGCAGCTTAATAACGACAGGGGGCACTGAAGCTTTCTTT

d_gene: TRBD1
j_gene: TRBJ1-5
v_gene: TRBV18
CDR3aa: CASSPTGGNQPQHF
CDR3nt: TGTGCCAGCTCGCCCACAGGGGGCAATCAGCCCCAGCATTTT

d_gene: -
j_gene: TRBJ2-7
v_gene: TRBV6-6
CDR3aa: CASSYYGESYEQYF
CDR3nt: TGTGCCAGCAGTTACTACGGGGAGTCCTACGAGCAGTACTTC

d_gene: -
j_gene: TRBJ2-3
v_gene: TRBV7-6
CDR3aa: CASSLARPPTDTQYF
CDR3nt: TGTGCCAGCAGCTTAGCCCGTCCCCCCACAGATACGCAGTATTTT

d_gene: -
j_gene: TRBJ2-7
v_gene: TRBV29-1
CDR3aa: CFFKQKAAYEQYF
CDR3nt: TGTTTTTTCAAGCAGAAGGCGGCATACGAGCAGTACTTC